In its sample, the clone carrying this TCR beta chain was seen a few times. Its antigen is not known. The CDR3 has 18 amino acids. The V and J ends lost 5 bases and 0 bases respectively, with 17 bases between them. The germline CDR1 and CDR2 sequences are SGHVS and FQNEAQ. The sample originates from a study of T cells after posttransplantation cyclophosphamide. Study-level points and caveats: Later post-transplant blood repertoires were often dominated by donor CD8+ memory clones.

Clones were sequenced by immunoSEQ multiplex PCR, and TCRdb holds only the in-frame ones, with some missing. This sample comprises approximately 39,000 clones, none seen once only. The chain is built from TRBV7-8 and TRBJ2-6; possible D gene TRBD1, 6 bases. This sequence was found in a girl aged 5 to 17 in good health, CMV-negative, and a related stem cell transplant donor. The sample was PBMCs. As DNA, the CDR3 is TGTGCCAGCAGCCCGGGACACCCGCTCCTCTCTGGGGCCAACGTCCTGACTTTC. This sequence encodes CASSPGHPLLSGANVLTF.